A selection of T cell receptor beta chains follows, all from one sample in a study of T cells after yellow fever vaccination. TCRdb re-called the 5' RACE reads with MiXCR, one entry per CDR3 protein. The table includes around 550,000 distinct CDR3 sequences, 15% to 20% detected once. The sequenced sample was PBMCs, obtained 15 days after the yellow fever booster vaccination. The receptor source for this set is a young man who received the YFV17D yellow fever vaccine. Both conserved end residues are part of each CDR3. A D gene is named only where the DNA matches it firmly. Clone size is not always given. Where it is, it says once, few, many or a class for expanded clones.

v_call	j_call	d_call	clone_size	cdr3_aa	cdr3_nt
TRBV6-1	TRBJ2-3	TRBD2	.	CASSAVAGDSDTQYF	TGTGCCAGCAGTGCTGTAGCGGGAGATTCGGATACGCAGTATTTT
TRBV29-1	TRBJ2-2	.	.	CSVYAGELFF	TGCAGCGTTTATGCCGGGGAGCTGTTTTTT
TRBV3-1	TRBJ1-3	.	.	CASNRGLGNTIYF	TGTGCCAGCAACCGGGGGCTCGGAAACACCATATATTTT
TRBV24-1	TRBJ2-3	.	.	CATSDRTGWGTDTQYF	TGTGCCACCAGTGATCGAACAGGGTGGGGCACAGATACGCAGTATTTT
TRBV15	TRBJ2-3	TRBD1	few	CATRSGGGDTQYF	TGTGCCACCAGGTCAGGGGGTGGAGATACGCAGTATTTT
TRBV12-3/TRBV12-4	TRBJ1-2	TRBD1	few	CASSLPTGSGYTF	TGTGCCAGCAGCCTTCCGACAGGGAGTGGCTACACCTTC
TRBV29-1	TRBJ2-1	.	few	CSVAYSGTPYNEQFF	TGCAGCGTAGCCTATTCCGGGACCCCATACAATGAGCAGTTCTTC
TRBV4-3	TRBJ2-2	.	.	CASSQEAISPNTGELFF	TGCGCCAGCAGCCAAGAAGCGATCTCCCCGAACACCGGGGAGCTGTTTTTT
TRBV4-2	TRBJ2-1	TRBD2	.	CASSQDWAGLAQHEQFF	TGTGCCAGCAGCCAAGATTGGGCGGGACTAGCCCAACATGAGCAGTTCTTC
TRBV5-1	TRBJ2-3	.	few	CASSLAGKATDTQYF	TGCGCCAGCAGCTTGGCCGGCAAGGCAACAGATACGCAGTATTTT
TRBV6-1	TRBJ2-7	TRBD2	few	CASSAIGGDFPRHEQYF	TGTGCCAGCAGTGCTATTGGGGGGGACTTCCCCAGACACGAGCAGTACTTC
TRBV29-1	TRBJ2-3	.	many	CSSNTDTQYF	TGCAGCTCGAACACAGATACGCAGTATTTT